This TCR beta chain stems from a study of OX40 agonist ivuxolimab in advanced cancers. Study summary: The dose-escalation group included hepatocellular carcinoma, melanoma, renal cell carcinoma and head and neck cancer.

At baseline, cycle 4 day 1, and cycle 7 day 1, blood was sampled. Libraries were prepared by immunoSEQ multiplex PCR; TCRdb keeps only in-frame clonotypes and omits some of them. The sample holds some 73,000 clones; 80% to 90% are singletons and the top ten take 0.65% to 0.9%. The CDR3 sequence is 15 residues long. The V gene lost 4 bases and the J gene lost 3 bases, with 16 bases spanning the gap. Germline CDR1 and CDR2: GTSNPN and SVGIG (reference sequence). The origin of this receptor is an adult with an advanced solid tumor such as melanoma, head and neck, liver or kidney cancer. The chain links TRBV30 to TRBJ1-3, with D unclear. Sample: CD4+ or CD8+ T cells sorted from blood, taken in a trial of the OX40 agonist ivuxolimab. The CDR3 DNA reads TGTGCCTGGATGGAGAGTGTCTGGGATGGAAACACCATATATTTT. Its translation: CAWMESVWDGNTIYF.